This TCR beta chain comes out of a study of T-cell reconstitution after alpha-beta-depleted transplantation in children. Researchers prepared the TCRbeta library using unique molecular identifiers, the study reports. TCRdb independently ran MiXCR on the PCR reads; one entry per CDR3 protein. This sample has around 300,000 distinct CDR3 sequences, with over 20% found just once. A remark on this clonotype: Sequence at one end of the junction differs from germline and may be a read error.

Germline loops: CDR1 LNHNV, CDR2 YYDKDF (reference sequence). The CDR3 is 13 residues long. The sequencing here drew on PBMCs, mostly from graft donor cells, taken 180 days after TCRalphabeta/CD19-depleted stem cell transplant. The gene calls are TRBV15 and TRBJ1-4; tentatively, D is TRBD1 (5 bases). The sequence derives from a male patient between 5 and 17 years old who had a stem cell transplant for acute lymphoblastic leukemia, so the T cells may come from the graft donor. The CDR3 DNA reads TGTGCCACCAGCAGAGATCTCAGCCGGAGGGGAGCTTTT. It yields the protein CATSRDLSRRGAF.